The clone carrying this T cell receptor (beta chain) turned up a few times. No antigen is known for it. RNA transcripts served as the template for amplifying TCR beta CDR3 regions. HTBI primers were used for first-round RT-PCR of the TCR CDR3. TCRdb re-derived calls from the multiplex PCR reads in MiXCR, one entry per CDR3 protein. The table includes 800,000 or so distinct CDR3 sequences, roughly 37% detected once. The data are from a study of T cells in Graves' hyperthyroidism and ophthalmopathy. The study, taken as a whole, reports: By a 13 V-J model, ophthalmopathy was set apart from stable hyperthyroidism.

Absent ophthalmopathy progression within 18 months defined stable Graves' hyperthyroidism. Sequencing was carried out using blood. The origin of this receptor is a man aged 18 to 35 with Graves' hyperthyroidism.

CDR3 sequence reads: CASSNWGRQNTEAFF. In nucleotides, the CDR3 is TGTGCCAGCAGTAACTGGGGGAGGCAGAACACTGAAGCTTTCTTT. This chain uses TRBV7-9 with TRBJ1-1; possibly TRBD1 for D (5 bases). V was shortened by 6 bases and J by 1 base, with 15 bases between the two germline ends. Germline V gives CDR1 SEHNR, CDR2 FQNEAQ (reference sequence). CDR3 size: 15 residues.